The rows below give T cell receptor beta chains drawn from one sample of a study of T cell repertoires in cytomegalovirus infection. TCRdb redid the calling of the reads with MiXCR, one entry per CDR3 protein. This sample has about 310,000 distinct CDR3 sequences; 15% to 20% occur once, and the top ten carry around 11%. Sequenced material: PBMCs. The origin of the receptors is a human donor in good health (CMV status not recorded). Some clones in this sample may be carry-over from other donors' samples. Each CDR3 is given with its conserved first and last residue. Fields, in order: clone size, V gene, D gene, J gene, CDR3 DNA, CDR3 protein. D genes are given only for firm matches. Part of the rows lack a size; the others show once, few, many or a class for expanded clones.

>many|TRBV27|TRBD1|TRBJ2-5
TGTGCCAGCAGTCCCCCAACAGGGGGCCGGGAGACCCAGTACTTC
CASSPPTGGRETQYF
>.|TRBV7-2|TRBD1|TRBJ2-7
TGTGCCAGACGTAGGGGGACAGGAGGCCTCGAGCAGTACTTC
CARRRGTGGLEQYF
>few|TRBV7-9|.|TRBJ1-6
TGTGCCAGCAGCCCGGGTGCACAGGCTAATTCACCCCTCCACTTT
CASSPGAQANSPLHF
>.|TRBV5-1|TRBD1|TRBJ1-1
TGCGCCAGCAGCTCGACAGGGGTCTTGAACACTGAAGCTTTCTTT
CASSSTGVLNTEAFF
>.|TRBV5-4|.|TRBJ1-3
TGTGCCAGCAGCTTGGCAGGGACGGCTGGAAACACCATATATTTT
CASSLAGTAGNTIYF
>.|TRBV7-9|TRBD1|TRBJ1-4
TGTGCCAGCAGACCCCTGGACAGGAATAATGAAAAACTGTTTTTT
CASRPLDRNNEKLFF
>.|TRBV4-1|.|TRBJ2-2
TGCGCCAGCAGCCACGTATTAAACGCCGGGGAGCTGTTTTTT
CASSHVLNAGELFF
>.|TRBV28|.|TRBJ1-1
TGTGCCAGCAATAACTACTCAGGGGTGAACACTGAAGCTTTCTTT
CASNNYSGVNTEAFF
>few|TRBV10-3|.|TRBJ2-2
TGTGCCATCTGGACAGATAACACCGGGGAGCTGTTTTTT
CAIWTDNTGELFF
>many|TRBV7-2|.|TRBJ2-1
TGTGCCAGCAGCTTAGCGGTTGACCTCGGTGAGCAGTTCTTC
CASSLAVDLGEQFF
>many|TRBV7-9|.|TRBJ1-1
TGTGCCAGCAGCTTAGTTCAGGGGATGACTGAAGCTTTCTTT
CASSLVQGMTEAFF
>.|TRBV7-2|TRBD2|TRBJ2-5
TGTGCCAGCAGCCCGGGGCTAGCGGGGGGTCAAGAGCCCCAGTACTTC
CASSPGLAGGQEPQYF
>.|TRBV5-1|.|TRBJ2-7
TGCGCCAGCAGCCTCTCTCCGGGGGCGCGAAACGAGCAGTACTTC
CASSLSPGARNEQYF
>few|TRBV13|TRBD2|TRBJ2-7
TGTGCCAGCGGCAGCGGGGAATTCTACGAGCAGTACTTC
CASGSGEFYEQYF
>.|TRBV20-1|TRBD2|TRBJ2-3
TGCAGTGCTAGAGATTCCGCTAGCGGTTACACAGATACGCAGTATTTT
CSARDSASGYTDTQYF
>few|TRBV27|TRBD2|TRBJ2-7
TGTGCCAGCAGTTCCGTACTGGGGACTAGCGTATCCTACGAGCAGTACTTC
CASSSVLGTSVSYEQYF
>many|TRBV28|.|TRBJ1-3
TGTGCCAGCAGTTTATTAGGTGCAGGCTTACGCTCTGGAAACACCATATATTTT
CASSLLGAGLRSGNTIYF
>few|TRBV6-1|.|TRBJ1-3
TGTGCCAGCAGCCTTACAGGTTACTCTGGAAACACCATATATTTT
CASSLTGYSGNTIYF
>.|TRBV11-2|.|TRBJ2-1
TGTGCCAGCAGCACCCAGGGGAACGTGCAGTTCTTC
CASSTQGNVQFF
>few|TRBV4-3|.|TRBJ1-4
TGCGCCAGCAGCCAAGTTGCGGGTACTAATGAAAAACTGTTTTTT
CASSQVAGTNEKLFF
>few|TRBV2|.|TRBJ1-3
TGTGCCAGCAGCGAACAGGGCGTCTCTGGAAACACCATATATTTT
CASSEQGVSGNTIYF
>.|TRBV6-6|.|TRBJ1-3
TGTGCCAGCAGTTACCCCCCCCTGGTCGGGTTGAGTTCTGGAAACACCATATATTTT
CASSYPPLVGLSSGNTIYF
>many|TRBV7-8|TRBD1|TRBJ2-6
TGTGCCAGCAGCCCAAGGGACAGGGACTCTGGGGCCAACGTCCTGACTTTC
CASSPRDRDSGANVLTF
>few|TRBV6-2/TRBV6-3|.|TRBJ2-2
TGTGCCAGCAGTTTGGCGCTACCTATCGGGGAGCTGTTTTTT
CASSLALPIGELFF
>few|TRBV4-2|.|TRBJ1-5
TGTGCCAGCAGCCAACATTCCGGGACAAGCAGCAATCAGCCCCAGCATTTT
CASSQHSGTSSNQPQHF
>.|TRBV20-1|.|TRBJ2-5
TGCAGTGCGGAGAGGGGGGTACTTGAAAAAGAGACCCAGTACTTC
CSAERGVLEKETQYF
>many|TRBV4-1|TRBD1|TRBJ2-3
TGCGCCAGCAGCCAAGATATCGGGACAGGGGGGAGTACGCAGTATTTT
CASSQDIGTGGSTQYF
>many|TRBV7-2|TRBD1|TRBJ1-5
TGTGCCAGCAGCCGGACAGGGCTCAACAATCAGCCCCAGCATTTT
CASSRTGLNNQPQHF
>.|TRBV5-1|.|TRBJ1-4
TGCGCCAGCAGCCTGGACGGCCTAGTTGAAAAACTGTTTTTT
CASSLDGLVEKLFF
>few|TRBV6-1|.|TRBJ2-2
TGTGCCAGCAGTGAAGCGTTGGCCAGTGACACCGGGGAGCTGTTTTTT
CASSEALASDTGELFF
>many|TRBV6-5|.|TRBJ1-2
TGTGCCAGCAGTTCCCCTTCAGGTGGCTACACCTTC
CASSSPSGGYTF
>many|TRBV28|.|TRBJ2-6
TGTGCCAGCAGTACGCGACAGTCCTCTGGGGCCAACGTCCTGACTTTC
CASSTRQSSGANVLTF
>few|TRBV5-1|.|TRBJ2-7
TGCGCCAGCAGCGACCCAACGGGACACCTTCCCTACGAGCAGTACTTC
CASSDPTGHLPYEQYF
>many|TRBV7-8|.|TRBJ1-2
TGTGCCAGCAGCTTAGCCACTACCAACTATGGCTACACCTTC
CASSLATTNYGYTF
>few|TRBV11-1|.|TRBJ2-6
TGTGCCAGCAGCTTGGGGTCAGGGTATGGGGCCAACGTCCTGACTTTC
CASSLGSGYGANVLTF
>few|TRBV20-1|TRBD1|TRBJ2-5
TGCAGTGCTTACAGGGGCCAAGAGACCCAGTACTTC
CSAYRGQETQYF
>.|TRBV7-9|.|TRBJ2-1
TGTGCCAGCAGCTTAGGGCAGGGGCTTGAGCAGTTCTTC
CASSLGQGLEQFF
>.|TRBV5-1|.|TRBJ2-7
TGCGCCAGCAGCTTCTCCGGCGCAGGGGTCTACGAGCAGTACTTC
CASSFSGAGVYEQYF
>.|TRBV7-2|TRBD2|TRBJ2-1
TGTGCCAGCAGCTTAGTCGTGGGAGGGAAGATCGAGCAGTTCTTC
CASSLVVGGKIEQFF
>.|TRBV20-1|TRBD2|TRBJ2-7
TGCAGTGCTAGGTCGGGACTACCAATCTACGAGCAGTACTTC
CSARSGLPIYEQYF
>many|TRBV7-2|TRBD1|TRBJ1-1
TGTGCCAGCAGCTGGGGGCAGGGGGAAGGAACTGAAGCTTTCTTT
CASSWGQGEGTEAFF
>.|TRBV28|.|TRBJ1-3
TGTGCCAGCAGTCTCCAGTGGACAAGCTCTGGAAACACCATATATTTT
CASSLQWTSSGNTIYF
>few|TRBV6-6|.|TRBJ2-7
TGTGCCAGCAGTTACTCACGAGCCGAGCAGTACTTC
CASSYSRAEQYF
>.|TRBV5-8|.|TRBJ2-1
TGTGCCAGCAGCTTGGCCGAACCTGAGCAGTTCTTC
CASSLAEPEQFF
>.|TRBV10-3|.|TRBJ2-3
TGTGCCATCAGCGAAGGTCCAGCAATGACAGATACGCAGTATTTT
CAISEGPAMTDTQYF
>many|TRBV5-1|TRBD1|TRBJ1-5
TGCGCCAGCAGTACAGGGGTGAATCAGCCCCAGCATTTT
CASSTGVNQPQHF